Reported below is one T cell receptor (beta chain). Its specificity is not known. The PCR made use of 60 Vbeta and 13 Jbeta primers. Sequenced by immunoSEQ multiplex PCR; TCRdb stores in-frame clones only, minus some. This repertoire shows about 76,000 clones, over 75% found once; its top ten account for about 2.7%. Losses at the gene ends were 6 bases for V and 7 bases for J; bases not matched to a gene: 8. The CDR3 extends over 14 amino acids. Germline V lookup: CDR1 MNHNS, CDR2 SASEGT. The data were taken from a study of cytomegalovirus exposure and HLA in healthy donors. Study results and limitations: Previous analysis showed most TCR beta V segments were productive about 90% or about 30% of the time. Later analysis showed TCR association rates varying by HLA locus, highest for DRB1 and lowest for HLA-C.

The sequencing sample was made of PBMCs. The TCR originated in a male donor in good health and CMV-seropositive. The chain joins TRBV6-1 to TRBJ1-1; the match to TRBD1 covers 10 bases. CDR3: CASRMTGGADEAFF. CDR3 sequence (DNA): TGTGCCAGCAGGATGACAGGGGGCGCCGATGAAGCTTTCTTT.